The source of this T cell receptor (beta chain) is a study of blood T cell repertoires in COVID-19 (TCRdb year 2020). Study-wide context: Samples covering the acute and convalescent phases of COVID-19 were provided by collaborators in the United States, Italy and Spain. Deeply sampled blood TCRbeta repertoires from subjects exposed to, actively infected with, or recovered from COVID-19 were included in the dataset. Samples came from the ongoing ImmuneRACE study (first 160 participants) plus 1,254 subjects from 6 global collaborators. The prospective study material was composed of cDNA or gDNA derived from T cells, B-cell-depleted T cells, or PBMCs. A de-identified subject ID, COVID-19 status, age in years and sex were almost always included in the sample metadata. A freely available public database, intended as a resource for researchers studying the immune response to SARS-CoV-2, is where the repertoires were released. Where available, HLA class I and class II types were obtained from metadata supplied by the sample provider rather than from assay-based typing. Overall study outcomes, separate from this receptor: The amount of clinical and demographic metadata varied by source and participant and was provided uncurated.

Concerning this clone: Its binding antigen is unknown. One base away there is no much larger clone; base qualities are not given.

Participants in the prospective study were enrolled through a virtual design, were aged roughly 18 to 100 years, and lived in approximately 24 United States geographic areas. Cohort assignment in the prospective study relied on participant-reported clinical history from a screening survey and a study questionnaire. Exposed participants had been in contact with someone with a PCR-confirmed or clinician-diagnosed COVID-19 case within 2 weeks of study entry. In the prospective study, mobile phlebotomists collected whole blood, serum and a nasopharyngeal or oropharyngeal swab from each participant. Participants in the prospective study had the option to provide additional blood draws and questionnaires over an approximately 2-month period. Prospective study blood samples were shipped either frozen or at room temperature before DNA extraction. The immunoSEQ Assay, a bias-controlled multiplex PCR, was used to amplify TCRbeta CDR3 regions from genomic DNA. Concerning the study's data processing: The number of nucleated cells in each sample was estimated by amplification of reference gene primers within the assay. Sequence reads were collapsed and filtered to measure the absolute abundance of every unique TCRbeta CDR3 rearrangement. For each sample, productive Simpson clonality was calculated as the square root of Simpson's diversity index across productive rearrangements. Drawn from immuneACCESS, this table holds only the in-frame rearrangements with V and J called that TCRdb kept. Clones are partly lost; checked studies trace under half to an unresolved V gene and leave the rest unexplained. V and J calls and clone size are as listed in that table; D and trimming were resolved from the DNA. This sample has approximately 300,000 clones in its table, and 85% of those were observed once. The ten largest clones capture 1.9% of the sample.

The germline V gene specifies LGHNA as CDR1 and YSLEER as CDR2. V is cut by 1 base and J by 6 bases, and the space between the germline ends is 14 bases. Counted from cysteine to phenylalanine, this CDR3 has 15 amino acids. Only the CDR3 DNA stays, 45 bases, in frame from base 1. The chain uses TRBV4-3 and TRBJ2-3; TRBD1 is perhaps the D gene, given 5 matching bases. Sequencing was carried out using PBMCs or T cells enriched from blood (not recorded which). The clonotype originates from a woman aged 25 to 39 who had been exposed to COVID-19. The bases read TGCGCCAGCAGCCAAGGCGGCGCCGCAGGGGATACGCAGTATTTT. Its protein reads: CASSQGGAAGDTQYF.